The entry below describes one T cell receptor beta chain. Its antigen is not identified. The CDR3 runs 16 residues. Germline loops: CDR1 KGHSH, CDR2 LQKENI. Trimming cost V 3 bases and J 3 bases, with 14 bases left between them. The sample originates from a study of cytomegalovirus exposure and HLA in healthy donors. Broader study findings: A few V segments could not be told apart, such as TRBV6-2 and TRBV6-3, and were left out. Most likely, a cluster of highly shared sequence variants arose as a sequencing artifact.

The study ran its PCR with 60 Vbeta and 13 Jbeta primers. Libraries were prepared by immunoSEQ multiplex PCR; TCRdb keeps only in-frame clonotypes and omits some of them. This sample carries nearly 110,000 clones, roughly 77% of them seen once, and the ten largest clones take 2% to 3%. The chain employs TRBV18 and TRBJ1-4; D is unresolved. The sample consisted of PBMCs. The clonotype was recovered from a man aged 35-49 years in good health and CMV-seronegative. The CDR3 coding sequence is TGTGCCAGCTCACCCAGACAAGGCACATCTAATGAAAAACTGTTTTTT. Translation: CASSPRQGTSNEKLFF.